Shown below are 14 T cell receptor beta chains from a single sample sequenced in a study of T-cell reconstitution after alpha-beta-depleted transplantation in children. As it was prepared, the TCRbeta library received unique molecular identifiers. TCRdb re-called the PCR reads with MiXCR, one entry per CDR3 protein. The sample lists hundreds of thousands of distinct CDR3 sequences, less than 15% occurring once. The sequencing used PBMCs, collected from the stem cell graft. The receptors derive from a human donor who donated a stem cell graft to a child with Fanconi anemia.

There are many counts of this clonotype. The chain is built from TRBV4-3 and TRBJ1-6, with D perhaps TRBD1 (6 bases). The CDR3 totals 16 residues. Trimming stripped 3 bases from V and 9 bases from J, with 18 bases between. Germline V CDR1 and CDR2: LGHNA, YSLEER. CDR3 loop: CASSHGTGSSASPLHF. In DNA, the CDR3 is TGCGCCAGCAGCCATGGAACAGGGTCTTCGGCTTCACCCCTCCACTTT.

Ten or more counts support this clonotype. The chain uses TRBV6-2 or TRBV6-3 and TRBJ1-1; D is uncertain. The V end lost 2 bases, the J end lost 10 bases, and 20 bases lay between the germline ends. CDR1 is MNHEY and CDR2 is SVGEGT in the germline V gene. This CDR3 has 15 residues. The CDR3 loop reads CASSYGGTLNRGAFF. In DNA form, the CDR3 reads TGTGCCAGCAGTTACGGCGGAACGCTCAACAGAGGAGCTTTCTTT.

The chain is built from TRBV12-3 or TRBV12-4 and TRBJ1-2; D gene ambiguous. V lost 3 bases, J lost 4 bases, and 6 bases lay in between. CDR3 length: 12 residues. CDR3 DNA: TGTGCCAGCAGTTTCAAGTCCTATGGCTACACCTTC. This sequence encodes CASSFKSYGYTF.

There are many counts of this clonotype. The genes are TRBV12-3 or TRBV12-4 and TRBJ1-5; D perhaps matches TRBD1 (5 bases). V was clipped by 3 bases and J by 13 bases, with 16 bases between them. There are 13 residues in the CDR3. The CDR3 nucleotides read TGTGCCAGCAGTTTCGAAAGGCAGGGAACTCAGCATTTT. It yields the protein CASSFERQGTQHF.

This clonotype occurred a few times. V is TRBV30 and J is TRBJ2-5; TRBD1 aligns across 9 bases. After removal of 2 bases from V and 4 bases from J, the junction contained 5 bases not matched to a gene. Germline V gene lookup returns CDR1 GTSNPN and CDR2 SVGIG (reference sequence). The CDR3 spans 14 residues. The CDR3, as DNA: TGTGCCTGGAGTTCAACAGGGGGCCGAGAGACCCAGTACTTC. Translating gives CAWSSTGGRETQYF.

This clonotype was observed a handful of times. This chain connects TRBV15 to TRBJ2-3; maybe TRBD2 (6 bases). CDR1 and CDR2 from the germline V gene are LNHNV and YYDKDF (reference sequence). The V end was cut by 5 bases, the J end by 2 bases, with 17 bases between. CDR3 size: 16 residues. DNA of the CDR3: TGTGCCACCAGCCGGGAGCCGGGGACCTTCACAGATACGCAGTATTTT. This encodes CATSREPGTFTDTQYF.

This clonotype has more than one count but fewer than ten. J is TRBJ1-2 and V is TRBV4-2; no clear D. There are 19 residues in the CDR3. Per the germline V gene, CDR1 is LGHNA and CDR2 is YNFKEQ. V shed 0 bases and J shed 2 bases, with 22 bases lying between them. CDR3 nucleotide sequence: TGTGCCAGCAGCCAAGATGTCAGTTCGAATAGGGATCCCAACTATGGCTACACCTTC. Translated: CASSQDVSSNRDPNYGYTF.

The rearrangement joins TRBV5-1 to TRBJ1-1; D remains ambiguous. The germline V and J ends were trimmed by 4 bases and 2 bases, with 9 bases remaining between them. CDR1 is SGHRS and CDR2 is YFSETQ in the germline V gene. This CDR3 has 13 residues. The CDR3 DNA reads TGCGCCAGCAGCCAGCAGATCAACACTGAAGCTTTCTTT. It codes for CASSQQINTEAFF.

A few counts support this clonotype. V gene TRBV20-1 combines with J gene TRBJ2-3, with D perhaps TRBD2 (6 bases). The CDR3 loop spans 13 amino acids. The germline V and J ends were trimmed by 3 bases and 4 bases, with 11 bases remaining between them. Germline values: CDR1 DFQATT, CDR2 SNEGSKA (reference sequence). The CDR3, as DNA: TGCAGTGCTAGCGATGGGACTTCAGATACGCAGTATTTT. Protein product: CSASDGTSDTQYF.

The CDR3 DNA sequence: TGTGCCAGCAGTCTAGGGGGCACTTCTGGGGCCAACGTCCTGACTTTC. This gives the protein CASSLGGTSGANVLTF. The chain uses TRBV7-2 and TRBJ2-6; 7 bases are a match to TRBD1. V shed 6 bases, J shed 1 base, and the junction held 6 bases outside the gene matches. This CDR3 has 16 amino acids. From germline, CDR1 is SGHTA and CDR2 FQGNSA.

This clonotype was recorded at least ten times. The rearrangement links TRBV5-6 to TRBJ2-5; D is unclear. The V gene's germline CDR1 is SGHDT and CDR2 YYEEEE. This CDR3 is built from 13 residues. V was cut by 0 bases and J by 5 bases, with 8 bases left in between. CDR3 sequence reads: CASSLAVVETQYF. CDR3 sequence (DNA): TGTGCCAGCAGCTTGGCGGTCGTGGAGACCCAGTACTTC.

This clonotype has only a few counts. This chain uses TRBV2 with TRBJ1-5, with a tentative D call TRBD1 (6 bases). Germline V gene sequence: CDR1 SNHLY, CDR2 FYNNEI. The CDR3 consists of 15 residues. The ends were cut back, 3 bases at V and 2 bases at J, with 11 bases in the middle. This chain's CDR3 is CASSEGAFGNQPQHF. CDR3 coding DNA: TGTGCCAGCAGTGAGGGGGCTTTCGGCAATCAGCCCCAGCATTTT.

The gene calls are TRBV28 and TRBJ2-7; D is unresolved. The CDR3 consists of 12 residues. Per germline, CDR1 MDHEN and CDR2 SYDVKM. V lost 2 bases and J lost 5, with 7 bases in between. In DNA, the CDR3 is TGTGCCAGCAGTTTACCGTCCCACGAGCAGTACTTC. Translated: CASSLPSHEQYF.

This clonotype was observed a few times. The J gene is TRBJ2-1, the V gene TRBV3-1; possible D gene TRBD2, 6 bases. V gave up 0 bases and J gave up 4 bases, with 7 bases separating them. CDR3 length: 14 residues. Germline values: CDR1 LGHDT, CDR2 YNNKEL (reference sequence). The CDR3 sequence is CASSQEGGYNEQFF. The CDR3 DNA is TGTGCCAGCAGCCAAGAGGGAGGATACAATGAGCAGTTCTTC.